The 26 T cell receptor beta chains reported below all come from one sample, sequenced in a study of metastatic and nonmetastatic thyroid tumors. TCRdb re-processed the PCR reads through MiXCR. The sample holds around 34,000 clones, 14% to 15% seen once. No treatment of any kind had been given to any patient before thyroid surgery. Sequencing was performed on blood. The receptors stem from a male donor with papillary thyroid cancer or a benign thyroid nodule (not recorded which). Some clones in this sample may be carry-over from other donors' samples.

In its sample, this clone was seen a few times. CDR3 region: CASSLALLPREQYF. The CDR3 bases are TGTGCCAGCAGTTTAGCCCTCCTTCCCCGCGAGCAGTACTTC. The genes are TRBV28 and TRBJ2-7; no reliable D call. Per germline, CDR1 MDHEN and CDR2 SYDVKM. V gave up 2 bases and J gave up 6 bases, with 14 bases separating them. This CDR3 is 14 amino acids long.

As regards this clone: An end of the junction does not agree with germline; a read error may underlie this. This sequence joins TRBV7-2 and TRBJ2-5; D ambiguous. Germline CDR1 is SGHTA and CDR2 is FQGNSA. This CDR3 contains 14 residues. The CDR3 DNA is TGTGCCAGCAGCCCGAGTACTGGCCAAGATACCCAGTACTTC. Residues: CASSPSTGQDTQYF.

This clone was picked up many times. The chain recombines TRBV28 with TRBJ1-4; no clear D. In germline, CDR1 is MDHEN, CDR2 SYDVKM. The CDR3 sequence is 15 residues long. Trimming cost V 3 bases and J 5 bases, with 13 bases left between them. The CDR3 nucleotides read TGTGCCAGCAGTTTCCACTCTCCTTTCAATGAAAAACTGTTTTTT. Its protein product is CASSFHSPFNEKLFF.

This clone appeared many times. The chain uses TRBV20-1 and TRBJ2-5; D perhaps matches TRBD2 (5 bases). Germline V gives CDR1 DFQATT, CDR2 SNEGSKA (reference sequence). The CDR3 is 11 residues long. Trimming shortened V by 6 bases and J by 1 base, and 6 bases separated the two germline ends. In DNA form, the CDR3 reads TGCAGTGCCGCGGGCCAAGAGACCCAGTACTTC. Its protein product is CSAAGQETQYF.

This clone was recorded many times. The DNA for the CDR3 is TGTGCCAGCAGTGGTACCGGGACAGGGGAGGGAAAACTGTTTTTT. It encodes CASSGTGTGEGKLFF. J is TRBJ1-4 and V is TRBV25-1; TRBD1 matches 10 bases. The junction had 9 bases not matched to a gene; V was cut back by 4 bases and J by 10 bases. Germline V gives CDR1 MGHDK, CDR2 SYGVNS. The CDR3 length is 15 residues. Together with reference TRBV25-1 and TRBJ1-4, the CDR3 gives the full variable domain: EADIYQTPRYLVIGTGKKITLECSQTMGHDKMYWYQQDPGMELHLIHYSYGVNSTEKGDLSSESTVSRIRTEHFPLTLESARPSHTSQYLCASSGTGTGEGKLFFGSGTQLSVL.

This clone was seen repeatedly, ten times or more. V and J are TRBV14 and TRBJ2-2, with 13 bases fitting TRBD2. Germline CDR1 and CDR2: SGHDN and FVKESK. V lost 3 bases, J lost 6 bases, and 7 bases stayed unmatched. This CDR3 is built from 17 residues. CDR3: CASSQDFGLAGAGELFF. CDR3 nucleotides: TGTGCCAGCAGCCAGGACTTCGGACTAGCGGGAGCCGGGGAGCTGTTTTTT.

This clone has a count of ten or more. The chain couples TRBV24-1 to TRBJ1-4; tentative D call: TRBD1 (5 bases). The germline V gene encodes CDR1 KGHDR and CDR2 SFDVKD. The CDR3 extends over 18 amino acids. The ends were cut back, 5 bases at V and 8 bases at J, with 26 bases in the middle. CDR3 sequence: CATSGVRSGGTREEKLFF. CDR3 nucleotides: TGTGCCACCAGTGGAGTTAGATCGGGGGGAACTAGGGAGGAAAAACTGTTTTTT.

In this sample, this clone is medium-sized. The chain has TRBV6-1 and TRBJ1-3; tentatively, D is TRBD1 (5 bases). V lost 2 bases and J lost 3, with 8 bases in between. Germline V CDR1 and CDR2: MNHNS, SASEGT. CDR3 size: 14 residues. CDR3 region: CASSELGGGNTIYF. The CDR3 coding sequence is TGTGCCAGCAGTGAACTCGGGGGTGGAAACACCATATATTTT.

This clone was detected ten times or more. The sample holds other DNA sequences that translate to the same CDR3. V gene TRBV30 combines with J gene TRBJ2-4; D unresolved. Trimming stripped 1 base from V and 1 base from J, with 11 bases between. The CDR3 consists of 15 residues. Germline CDR1 GTSNPN, CDR2 SVGIG (reference sequence). DNA for the CDR3: TGTGCCTGGAGTGCTGGAATCGGGGCCAAAAACATTCAGTACTTC. This encodes CAWSAGIGAKNIQYF.

This clone was seen ten or more times. The gene calls are TRBV15 and TRBJ1-3, with unresolved D. V dropped 0 bases and J dropped 7 bases, with 7 bases sitting between them. The CDR3 is 13 amino acids. Germline V CDR1 and CDR2: LNHNV, YYDKDF (reference sequence). The CDR3 DNA reads as TGTGCCACCAGCAGAGATTCCGGGAACACCATATATTTT. It codes for CATSRDSGNTIYF. Full variable domain (rest looked up from reference TRBV15 and TRBJ1-3): DAMVIQNPRYQVTQFGKPVTLSCSQTLNHNVMYWYQQKSSQAPKLLFHYYDKDFNNEADTPDNFQSRRPNTSFCFLDIRSPGLGDTAMYLCATSRDSGNTIYFGEGSWLTVV.

This clone was found a few times. The J gene is TRBJ1-6, the V gene TRBV2; D is unresolved. The CDR3 covers 13 residues. V lost 6 bases to trimming and J lost 10 bases, with 13 bases between them. Germline V gives CDR1 SNHLY, CDR2 FYNNEI. In DNA form, the CDR3 reads TGTGCCAGCAGGGCTCAAGCTGGGTCACCCCTCCACTTT. Translated, it gives CASRAQAGSPLHF.

The chain uses TRBV30 and TRBJ1-4, with D maybe TRBD1 (6 bases). V was shortened by 1 base and J by 3 bases, with 12 bases between the two germline ends. The CDR3 runs to 15 residues. From germline, CDR1 is GTSNPN and CDR2 SVGIG (reference sequence). CDR3 sequence: CAWSGDIAANEKLFF. DNA for the CDR3: TGTGCCTGGAGTGGGGACATCGCGGCTAATGAAAAACTGTTTTTT.

This clone was seen more than once but under ten times. Here the CDR3 DNA reads TGTGCCAGCATCCGGCAGGGGGATTGGGATGAGCAGTTCTTC. As protein: CASIRQGDWDEQFF. The chain carries TRBV6-4 and TRBJ2-1; 7 bases map to TRBD1. The CDR3 length is 14 residues. The V gene's germline CDR1 is MRHNA and CDR2 SNTAGT. V shed 7 bases, J shed 8 bases, and the junction held 11 bases outside the gene matches.

This clone has only a few counts. Germline and junction disagree at one end, which may indicate a read error. This rearrangement joins TRBV19 to TRBJ2-2; 7 positions agree with TRBD1. Per the germline V gene, CDR1 is LNHDA and CDR2 is SQIVND (reference sequence). This CDR3 spans 14 amino acids. CDR3 bases: TGTGCCAGCCGAACAGGGGCGAACACTGGGGAGCTGCTTTTT. This codes for CASRTGANTGELLF.

This clone was seen at least ten times. The same CDR3 can be traced to other DNA sequences in this sample. The chain recombines TRBV3-1 with TRBJ2-7; D remains unclear. The CDR3 loop spans 13 amino acids. Trimming stripped 1 base from V and 9 bases from J, with 13 bases between. Germline CDR1 reads LGHDT; CDR2 reads YNNKEL (reference sequence). CDR3 protein: CASSQGGTARQYF. CDR3 DNA sequence: TGTGCCAGCAGCCAAGGAGGCACCGCACGGCAGTACTTC.

Many counts were recorded for this clone. The rearrangement joins TRBV30 to TRBJ1-4; a weak D match, TRBD1 (6 bases). This CDR3 has 13 amino acids. The V end was cut by 2 bases, the J end by 3 bases, with 7 bases between. Germline lookup yields CDR1 GTSNPN and CDR2 SVGIG (reference sequence). The CDR3 DNA sequence: TGTGCCTGGAGTACAGGGTCTAATGAAAAACTGTTTTTT. This gives the protein CAWSTGSNEKLFF.

Concerning this clone: A clone one base away is much larger, so this may be a read error. Other DNA sequences in the sample encode the same CDR3. The chain carries TRBV7-9 and TRBJ1-1, with D maybe TRBD1 (6 bases). Germline CDR1 and CDR2: SEHNR and FQNEAQ (reference sequence). V was cut by 3 bases and J by 11 bases, with 16 bases left in between. This CDR3 has 13 residues. In DNA, the CDR3 is TGTGCCAGCAGCTTGGGGGGGCTTGTTGGGGCTTTCTTT. The encoded protein is CASSLGGLVGAFF.

This clone was observed at least ten times. The chain has TRBV3-1 and TRBJ1-6; D is ambiguous. The length of the CDR3 is 15 residues. The ends were cut back, 2 bases at V and 7 bases at J, with 12 bases in the middle. Germline-derived CDR1 and CDR2 are LGHDT and YNNKEL (reference sequence). The CDR3 sequence is CASSQHGRPNSPLHF. Here the CDR3 DNA reads TGTGCCAGCAGCCAACACGGACGGCCCAATTCACCCCTCCACTTT.

The gene calls are TRBV5-4 and TRBJ2-7, with TRBD1 matching over 10 bases. The germline CDR1 and CDR2 sequences are SGHNT and YYREEE (reference sequence). Unmatched junction bases numbered 2, after V lost 0 bases and J lost 2 bases. The CDR3 is 15 amino acids. The CDR3 nucleotides are TGTGCCAGCAGCTTGGTCGGGACAGGGGCCTACGAGCAGTACTTC. As protein: CASSLVGTGAYEQYF.

This clone was observed many times. The chain uses TRBV9 and TRBJ2-2, with 11 bases lining up with TRBD2. Trimming cost V 3 bases and J 4 bases; bases outside gene matches: 5. The CDR3 covers 16 residues. Germline CDR1 reads SGDLS; CDR2 reads YYNGEE. CDR3 DNA sequence: TGTGCCAGCAGCGCCACTAGCGGGAGTGGCACCGGGGAGCTGTTTTTT. Its protein is CASSATSGSGTGELFF.

A word on this clone: Germline is not matched at one junction end, which may reflect a read error. The chain links TRBV6-1 to TRBJ2-6; no firm D call. The length of the CDR3 is 15 residues. Germline V gene sequence: CDR1 MNHNS, CDR2 SASEGT. DNA of the CDR3: TGTGCCAGCACCCCAAACCATCCTGGGTCCAACGTCCTGACTTTC. Protein: CASTPNHPGSNVLTF.

This clone occurred many times. The rearrangement links TRBV28 to TRBJ2-2; D is unclear. The CDR3 totals 15 residues. CDR1 is MDHEN and CDR2 is SYDVKM in the germline V gene. V gave up 8 bases and J gave up 0 bases, with 13 bases separating them. CDR3 amino acids: CASLRPIANTGELFF. For the CDR3, the DNA is TGTGCCAGCCTTCGACCCATAGCGAACACCGGGGAGCTGTTTTTT.

V is TRBV27 and J is TRBJ2-2; D is possibly TRBD1 or TRBD2 (5 bases each). Trimming stripped 6 bases from V and 4 bases from J, with 18 bases between. The CDR3 is 16 amino acids. Germline lookup yields CDR1 MNHEY and CDR2 SMNVEV (reference sequence). CDR3 in DNA: TGTGCCAGCAGCCAGCAGGGAGCCCTCAGCACCGGGGAGCTGTTTTTT. Amino acids: CASSQQGALSTGELFF.

This clone was detected many times. CDR3: CSVDPDRQNTEAFF. In DNA form, the CDR3 reads TGCAGCGTTGACCCGGACAGGCAGAACACTGAAGCTTTCTTT. The chain recombines TRBV29-1 with TRBJ1-1; the match to TRBD1 covers 7 bases. CDR3 length: 14 residues. J was trimmed by 1 base and V by 3 bases; bases with no gene match: 5. CDR1 is SQVTM, CDR2 ANQGSEA, per germline. The whole variable domain, remainder taken from reference TRBV29-1 and TRBJ1-1, is SAVISQKPSRDICQRGTSLTIQCQVDSQVTMMFWYRQQPGQSLTLIATANQGSEATYESGFVIDKFPISRPNLTFSTLTVSNMSPEDSSIYLCSVDPDRQNTEAFFGQGTRLTVV.

This clone came up many times. The chain carries TRBV4-3 and TRBJ1-2; D unclear. The CDR3 is made up of 13 amino acids. V lost 0 bases to trimming and J lost 3 bases, with 5 bases between them. The germline gives CDR1 LGHNA, CDR2 YSLEER. This CDR3 reads CASSQDLDYGYTF. In nucleotides, the CDR3 is TGCGCCAGCAGCCAAGATTTGGACTATGGCTACACCTTC.

This clone was detected ten times or more. The V and J genes are TRBV27 and TRBJ2-1; 10 bases align to TRBD1. V lost 5 bases, J lost 8 bases, and 12 bases stayed unmatched. CDR3 length: 16 amino acids. Per germline, CDR1 MNHEY and CDR2 SMNVEV (reference sequence). The CDR3 nucleotides are TGTGCCAGCAGTAGCTACCGGGACAGGGGAGGGGATGAGCAGTTCTTC. This gives the protein CASSSYRDRGGDEQFF.